This T cell receptor (beta chain) was found in a study of glioma-infiltrating T cells after dendritic cell vaccination. V gave up 7 bases and J gave up 2 bases, with 18 bases separating them. Germline loops: CDR1 SNHLY, CDR2 FYNNEI. This CDR3 comprises 15 residues. Stated time point: after dendritic cell vaccination, including at tumor progression/relapse. Patients had residual fresh-frozen tumor tissue and more than two years of survival data. Libraries were prepared by immunoSEQ multiplex PCR; TCRdb keeps only in-frame clonotypes and omits some of them. The sample holds some 78,000 clones; 75% to 90% are singletons and the top ten take approximately 8%.

This chain links TRBV2 with TRBJ2-7; tentative D call: TRBD1 (5 bases). The source of this sequence is a human donor with glioblastoma. The starting material was blood, obtained after dendritic cell vaccination. CDR3 region: CASKPSTDPTYEQYF. CDR3 nucleotide sequence: TGTGCCAGCAAACCTTCGACAGACCCAACCTACGAGCAGTACTTC.